This T cell receptor (beta chain) derives from a study of blood T cell repertoires in COVID-19. The trim removed 8 bases at V and 5 bases at J, leaving 8 bases unmatched. Germline-derived CDR1 and CDR2 are SNHLY and FYNNEI. The CDR3 consists of 15 residues. Method: immunoSEQ multiplex PCR; TCRdb's copy keeps in-frame clones and lacks some. The table lists about 270,000 clones, about 91% of them singletons. This receptor was taken from a man aged 40-55 years who had been exposed to COVID-19. Input material: PBMCs or T cells enriched from blood (not recorded which). The rearrangement links TRBV2 to TRBJ1-4, with 10 bases aligning to TRBD1. The DNA of the CDR3 is TGTGCCAGCTCCCCACTGGGACAGGGGAATGAAAAACTGTTTTTT. It encodes CASSPLGQGNEKLFF.